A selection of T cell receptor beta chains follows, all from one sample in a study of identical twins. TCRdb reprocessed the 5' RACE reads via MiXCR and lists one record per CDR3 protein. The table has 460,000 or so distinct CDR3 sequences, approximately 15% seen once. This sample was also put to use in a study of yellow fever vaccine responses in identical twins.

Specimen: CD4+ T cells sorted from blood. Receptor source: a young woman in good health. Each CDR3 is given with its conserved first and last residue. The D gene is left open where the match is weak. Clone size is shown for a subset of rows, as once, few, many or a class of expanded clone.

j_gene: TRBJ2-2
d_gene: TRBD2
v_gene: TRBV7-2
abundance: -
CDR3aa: CASSPGLAVPGELFF
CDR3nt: TGTGCCAGCAGCCCGGGACTAGCGGTACCCGGGGAGCTGTTTTTT

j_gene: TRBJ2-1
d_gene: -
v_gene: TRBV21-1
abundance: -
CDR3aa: CASRKSWTVRQFF
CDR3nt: TGTGCCAGCAGAAAAAGCTGGACAGTAAGGCAGTTCTTC

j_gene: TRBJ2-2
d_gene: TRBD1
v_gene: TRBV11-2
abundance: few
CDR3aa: CASSLGDRGRTGELFF
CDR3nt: TGTGCCAGCAGCTTGGGTGACAGGGGGAGGACCGGGGAGCTGTTTTTT

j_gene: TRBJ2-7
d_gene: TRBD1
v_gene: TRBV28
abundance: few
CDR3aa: CASRRTGGESYEQYF
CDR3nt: TGTGCCAGCAGGCGTACAGGGGGCGAATCCTACGAGCAGTACTTC

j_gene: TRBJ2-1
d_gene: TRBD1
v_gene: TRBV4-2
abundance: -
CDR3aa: CASSQEDRGNNEQFF
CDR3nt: TGTGCCAGCAGCCAAGAAGACAGGGGGAACAATGAGCAGTTCTTC

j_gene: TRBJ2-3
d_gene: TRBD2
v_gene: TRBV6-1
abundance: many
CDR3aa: CASSESGTSVTDTQYF
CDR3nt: TGTGCCAGCAGCGAAAGCGGGACTAGCGTCACAGATACGCAGTATTTT

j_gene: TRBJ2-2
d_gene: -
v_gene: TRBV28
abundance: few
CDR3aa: CASSFKTVPSTGELFF
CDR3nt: TGTGCCAGCAGTTTTAAGACTGTCCCGTCCACCGGGGAGCTGTTTTTT

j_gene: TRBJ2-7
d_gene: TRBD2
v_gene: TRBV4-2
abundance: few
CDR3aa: CASSQELPRTSGRARYEQYF
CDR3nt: TGTGCCAGCAGCCAAGAATTACCCCGGACTAGCGGGAGGGCCAGGTACGAGCAGTACTTC

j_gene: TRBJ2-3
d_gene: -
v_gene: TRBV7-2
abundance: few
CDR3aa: CASSEDSYTDTQYF
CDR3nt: TGTGCCAGCAGCGAGGACAGTTACACAGATACGCAGTATTTT

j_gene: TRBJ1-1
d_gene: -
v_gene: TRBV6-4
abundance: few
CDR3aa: CASIWTAGTEAFF
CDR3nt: TGTGCCAGCATCTGGACAGCCGGCACTGAAGCTTTCTTT

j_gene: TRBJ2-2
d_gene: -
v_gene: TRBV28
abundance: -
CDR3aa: CASSLGRTASNTGELFF
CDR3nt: TGTGCCAGCAGTTTAGGTCGGACAGCCTCGAACACCGGGGAGCTGTTTTTT

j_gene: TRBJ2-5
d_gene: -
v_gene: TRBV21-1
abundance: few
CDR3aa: CASSKGSNF
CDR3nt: TGTGCCAGCAGCAAAGGGTCGAACTTC

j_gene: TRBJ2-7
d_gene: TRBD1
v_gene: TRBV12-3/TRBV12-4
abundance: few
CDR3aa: CASSLAVTGLRSYEQYF
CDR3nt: TGTGCCAGCAGTTTAGCGGTGACAGGGTTACGCTCCTACGAGCAGTACTTC

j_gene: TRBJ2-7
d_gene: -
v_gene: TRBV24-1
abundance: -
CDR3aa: CATSSGVRGREYF
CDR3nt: TGTGCCACCAGTTCGGGAGTCAGGGGAAGAGAGTACTTC

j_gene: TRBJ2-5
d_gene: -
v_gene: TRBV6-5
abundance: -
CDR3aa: CASSSPGQVQETQYF
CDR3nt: TGTGCCAGCAGTTCGCCCGGACAAGTCCAAGAGACCCAGTACTTC

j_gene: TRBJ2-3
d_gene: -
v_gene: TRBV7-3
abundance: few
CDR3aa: CASSLRDGTDTQYF
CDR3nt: TGTGCCAGCAGCTTAAGGGACGGCACAGATACGCAGTATTTT

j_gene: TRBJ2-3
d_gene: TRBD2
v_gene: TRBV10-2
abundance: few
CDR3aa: CASSKREGGTDTQYF
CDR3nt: TGCGCCAGCAGTAAGCGGGAGGGGGGCACAGATACGCAGTATTTT

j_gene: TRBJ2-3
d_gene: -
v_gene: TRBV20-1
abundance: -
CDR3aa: CSAGGPTTGTQYF
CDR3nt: TGCAGTGCTGGCGGACCAACCACGGGTACGCAGTATTTT

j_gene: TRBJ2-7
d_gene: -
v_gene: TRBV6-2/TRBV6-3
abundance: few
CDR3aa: CASSTVLGRIIHEQYF
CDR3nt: TGTGCCAGCAGTACCGTGCTGGGGCGGATCATCCACGAGCAGTACTTC

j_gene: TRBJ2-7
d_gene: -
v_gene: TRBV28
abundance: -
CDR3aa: CASTPRPGEQYF
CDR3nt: TGTGCCAGCACCCCCCGTCCGGGCGAGCAGTACTTC

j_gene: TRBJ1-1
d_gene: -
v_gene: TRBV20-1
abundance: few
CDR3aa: CSAPRAGANTEAFF
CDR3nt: TGCAGTGCTCCCAGAGCAGGGGCGAACACTGAAGCTTTCTTT

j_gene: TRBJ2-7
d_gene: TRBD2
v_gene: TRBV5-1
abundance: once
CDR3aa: CASSPLLSGGVYEQYF
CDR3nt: TGCGCCAGCAGCCCACTCCTGAGCGGGGGGGTTTACGAGCAGTACTTC

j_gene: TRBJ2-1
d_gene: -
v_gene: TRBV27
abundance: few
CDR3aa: CANPRGGNEQFF
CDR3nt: TGTGCCAACCCTCGTGGGGGGAATGAGCAGTTCTTC

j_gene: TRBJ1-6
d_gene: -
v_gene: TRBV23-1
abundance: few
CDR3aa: CASSQSDPPSTGYNSPLHF
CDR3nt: TGCGCCAGCAGTCAATCGGACCCTCCGTCCACGGGGTATAATTCACCCCTCCACTTT

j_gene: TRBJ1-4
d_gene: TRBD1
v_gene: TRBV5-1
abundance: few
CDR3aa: CASSLVAGGFKLFF
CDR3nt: TGCGCCAGCAGCTTGGTGGCAGGGGGCTTTAAACTGTTTTTT

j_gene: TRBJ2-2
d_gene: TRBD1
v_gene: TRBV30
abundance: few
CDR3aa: CARNRGPTGELFF
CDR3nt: TGTGCCCGAAACAGGGGGCCCACCGGGGAGCTGTTTTTT

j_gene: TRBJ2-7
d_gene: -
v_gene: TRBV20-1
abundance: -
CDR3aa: CSARDLVGSRDEQYF
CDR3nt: TGCAGTGCTAGAGATCTGGTGGGGAGCAGGGACGAGCAGTACTTC

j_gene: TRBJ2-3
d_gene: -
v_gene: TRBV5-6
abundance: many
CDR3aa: CASRLGANTQYF
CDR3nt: TGTGCCAGCAGACTGGGGGCTAATACGCAGTATTTT

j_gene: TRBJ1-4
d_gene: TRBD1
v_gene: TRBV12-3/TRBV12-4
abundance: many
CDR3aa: CASSSRQGEGKLFF
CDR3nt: TGTGCCAGCAGTTCAAGACAGGGGGAAGGAAAACTGTTTTTT

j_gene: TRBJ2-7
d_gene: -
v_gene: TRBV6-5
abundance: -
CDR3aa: CASSYAGGATYEQYF
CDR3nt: TGTGCCAGCAGTTACGCCGGCGGGGCAACCTACGAGCAGTACTTC

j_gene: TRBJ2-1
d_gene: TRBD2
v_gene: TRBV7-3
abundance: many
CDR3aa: CASSLSGGRNEQFF
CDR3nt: TGTGCCAGCAGCTTAAGCGGGGGGAGGAATGAGCAGTTCTTC

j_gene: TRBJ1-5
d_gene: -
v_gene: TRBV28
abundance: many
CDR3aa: CASSSPGDQPQHF
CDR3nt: TGTGCCAGCAGTAGCCCAGGGGATCAGCCCCAGCATTTT

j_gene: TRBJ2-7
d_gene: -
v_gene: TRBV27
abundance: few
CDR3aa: CASRFKPGPSYEQYF
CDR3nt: TGTGCCAGCAGGTTTAAACCGGGACCCAGCTACGAGCAGTACTTC